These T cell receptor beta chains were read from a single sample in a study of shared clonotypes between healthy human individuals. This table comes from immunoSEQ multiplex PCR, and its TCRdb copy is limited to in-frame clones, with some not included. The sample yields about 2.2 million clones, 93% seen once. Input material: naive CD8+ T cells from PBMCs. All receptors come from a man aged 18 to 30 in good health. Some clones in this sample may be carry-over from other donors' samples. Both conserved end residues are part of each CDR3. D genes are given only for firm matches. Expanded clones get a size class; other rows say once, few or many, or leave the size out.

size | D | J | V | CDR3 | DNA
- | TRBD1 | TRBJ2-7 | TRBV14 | CASSHLPGQEPYEQYF | TGTGCCAGCAGCCACCTACCGGGACAGGAGCCCTACGAGCAGTACTTC
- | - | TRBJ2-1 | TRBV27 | CASSPLGLAETRFF | TGTGCCAGCAGTCCCCTCGGGTTAGCGGAAACCCGTTTCTTC
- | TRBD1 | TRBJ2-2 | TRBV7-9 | CASSDGGQGARELFF | TGTGCCAGCAGCGACGGTGGACAGGGGGCAAGGGAGCTGTTTTTT
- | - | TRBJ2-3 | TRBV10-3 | CAISDAGADTQYF | TGTGCCATCAGTGACGCAGGGGCAGATACGCAGTATTTT
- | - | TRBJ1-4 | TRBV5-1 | CASSSKGHEEKLFF | TGCGCCAGCAGCTCCAAGGGACATGAGGAAAAACTGTTTTTT
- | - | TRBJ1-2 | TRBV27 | CASNGGGNYGYTF | TGTGCCAGCAATGGCGGGGGTAACTATGGCTACACCTTC
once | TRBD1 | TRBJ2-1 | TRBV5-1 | CASSRDRGHPNNEQFF | TGCGCCAGCAGCCGGGACAGGGGGCACCCTAACAATGAGCAGTTCTTC
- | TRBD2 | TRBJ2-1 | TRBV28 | CASSSGLATRNEQFF | TGTGCCAGCAGTTCCGGACTAGCGACCCGCAATGAGCAGTTCTTC
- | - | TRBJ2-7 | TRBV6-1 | CASSDWRGYEQYF | TGTGCCAGCAGTGATTGGCGGGGCTACGAGCAGTACTTC
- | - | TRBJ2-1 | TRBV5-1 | CASGAWAGGTPYNEQFF | TGCGCCAGCGGAGCTTGGGCGGGCGGGACTCCCTACAATGAGCAGTTCTTC
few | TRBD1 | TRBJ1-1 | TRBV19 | CASSLPGQGTPEAFF | TGTGCCAGTAGCCTACCGGGACAGGGGACGCCCGAAGCTTTCTTT
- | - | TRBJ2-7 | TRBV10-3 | CAISEGASIVSEQYF | TGTGCCATCAGTGAGGGGGCTAGCATTGTCTCCGAGCAGTACTTC
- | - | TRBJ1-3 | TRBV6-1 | CASSEADGGALGNTIYF | TGTGCCAGCAGTGAAGCGGACGGGGGGGCCCTGGGAAACACCATATATTTT
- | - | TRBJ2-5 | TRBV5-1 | CASSRGAGETQYF | TGCGCCAGCAGCAGAGGGGCGGGAGAGACCCAGTACTTC
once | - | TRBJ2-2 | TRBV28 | CASREQHFPTGELFF | TGTGCCAGCAGGGAACAGCACTTTCCGACCGGGGAGCTGTTTTTT
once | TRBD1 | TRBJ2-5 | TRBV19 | CASSTGTEETQYF | TGTGCCAGTAGTACGGGGACAGAAGAGACCCAGTACTTC
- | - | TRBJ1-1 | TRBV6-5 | CASSYNSRTEAFF | TGTGCCAGCAGTTACAACAGTCGGACTGAAGCTTTCTTT
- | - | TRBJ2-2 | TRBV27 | CASSIIKGTGELFF | TGTGCCAGCAGTATTATCAAGGGCACCGGGGAGCTGTTTTTT
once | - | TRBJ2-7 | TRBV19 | CASSIAGVYEQYF | TGTGCCAGTAGTATAGCGGGGGTCTACGAGCAGTACTTC
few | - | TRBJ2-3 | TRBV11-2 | CASSLDPDTQYF | TGTGCCAGCAGCTTAGATCCCGATACGCAGTATTTT
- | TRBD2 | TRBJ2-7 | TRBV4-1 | CASSQGAGTNYEQYF | TGCGCCAGCAGCCAAGGGGCAGGGACTAACTACGAGCAGTACTTC
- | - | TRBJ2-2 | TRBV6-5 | CASSEREGWGGELFF | TGTGCCAGCAGCGAAAGGGAAGGTTGGGGGGGGGAGCTGTTTTTT
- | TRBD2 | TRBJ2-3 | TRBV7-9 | CASSDRLADTQYF | TGTGCCAGCAGCGACAGACTAGCTGATACGCAGTATTTT
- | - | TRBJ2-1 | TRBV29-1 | CSAWAYNEQFF | TGCAGCGCGTGGGCCTACAATGAGCAGTTCTTC
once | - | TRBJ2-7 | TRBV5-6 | CASSFTGEQYF | TGTGCCAGCAGCTTTACGGGGGAGCAGTACTTC
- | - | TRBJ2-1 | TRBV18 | CASSPRVGPIPDEQFF | TGTGCCAGCTCACCACGTGTGGGACCTATTCCAGATGAGCAGTTCTTC
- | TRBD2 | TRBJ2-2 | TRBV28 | CASTHKGLAVPRGTGELFF | TGTGCCAGCACCCATAAGGGACTAGCGGTTCCGAGGGGCACCGGGGAGCTGTTTTTT
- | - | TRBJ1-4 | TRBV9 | CASSVAGQGREKLFF | TGTGCCAGCAGCGTAGCCGGCCAGGGTCGGGAAAAACTGTTTTTT
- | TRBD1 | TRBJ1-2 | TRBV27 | CASSFSRGQHGYTF | TGTGCCAGCAGTTTCTCCAGGGGGCAGCATGGCTACACCTTC
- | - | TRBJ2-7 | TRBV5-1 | CASSLPRVDEQYF | TGCGCCAGCAGCTTACCCAGGGTCGACGAGCAGTACTTC
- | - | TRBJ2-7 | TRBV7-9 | CASSLEQASAYEQYF | TGTGCCAGCAGCTTAGAACAGGCCTCAGCCTACGAGCAGTACTTC
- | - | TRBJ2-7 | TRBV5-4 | CASSLGVRGLLGQQYF | TGTGCCAGCAGCTTGGGGGTTCGGGGGCTTCTGGGGCAGCAGTACTTC
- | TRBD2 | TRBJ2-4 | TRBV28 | CASSSTLAWEGRDIQYF | TGTGCCAGCAGTTCTACGCTAGCGTGGGAGGGCCGGGACATTCAGTACTTC
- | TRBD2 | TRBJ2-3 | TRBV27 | CASSFWASGASTDTQYF | TGTGCCAGCAGTTTTTGGGCTAGCGGGGCTAGCACAGATACGCAGTATTTT
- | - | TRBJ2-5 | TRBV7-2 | CASSLLSRRDGTQYF | TGTGCCAGCAGCTTACTCAGTAGGAGGGACGGGACCCAGTACTTC